The sample holds a few counts of the clone carrying this TCR beta chain. Its antigen is currently unknown. Trimming at V came to 4 bases and at J to 5 bases, leaving 4 bases not matched to a gene. The CDR3 length is 14 residues. Germline V CDR1 and CDR2: ENHRY, SYGVKD. The data are from a study of human T cells and chemical hapten exposure. About the research overall: Patients' scalps got diphenylcyclopropenone weekly throughout the approximately 25-week study.

TCRdb fed the RACE reads into MiXCR, producing one record per CDR3 protein. The repertoire holds about 58,000 distinct CDR3 sequences, 9.5% to 15% seen once, with roughly 2.4% in the top ten. Time point specified: patch test 3, about 24 weeks after DPC sensitization. The treatment here: therapeutic diphenylcyclopropenone sensitization with weekly scalp DPC. General study results and limits: Given that the donors had alopecia, their immune response may differ from that seen in healthy people.

The chain links TRBV10-3 to TRBJ2-5, with 10 bases identical to TRBD1. The material was whole blood, obtained in connection with sensitization to the hapten diphenylcyclopropenone (DPC). The receptor was derived from a man aged 30 to 45 with alopecia areata. Some clones in this sample may be carry-over from other donors' samples. The CDR3 DNA is TGTGCCATCAGTGGGGACAGGGGAGGCGAGACCCAGTACTTC. It is translated as CAISGDRGGETQYF.